What follows are 17 T cell receptor beta chains derived from one specimen sequenced in a study of beta chain features in type 1 diabetes. Study-wide results and limits: Shorter TCRB CDR3s, moderately but significantly so, were found in Type 1 diabetes patients in all four CD4+ subsets.

Their antigen targets remain unknown. Reverse transcription of all isolated RNA meant that expressed TCRB transcripts were sequenced. The repertoire was sequenced with immunoSEQ multiplex PCR; TCRdb's copy has only in-frame clones and lacks some. The table includes around 160,000 clones, roughly 9% detected once. Sequenced sample: central memory CD4+ T cells from blood. These receptor sequences come from a woman in her twenties or thirties with type 1 diabetes.

This clone was picked up a small number of times. V gene TRBV5-1 combines with J gene TRBJ1-1; no firm D call. Trimming stripped 0 bases from V and 4 bases from J, with 10 bases between. The CDR3 contains 14 residues. The V gene's germline CDR1 is SGHRS and CDR2 YFSETQ. CDR3 loop: CASSLDAGVTEAFF. Here the CDR3 DNA reads TGCGCCAGCAGCTTGGATGCCGGGGTCACTGAAGCTTTCTTT.

This clone has just a few counts. The sample holds other DNA sequences that translate to the same CDR3. The chain uses TRBV5-1 and TRBJ1-1; the D is unclear. The CDR3 extends over 13 amino acids. The V end lost 4 bases, the J end lost 1 base, and 8 bases lay between the germline ends. Germline V gene lookup returns CDR1 SGHRS and CDR2 YFSETQ. The DNA of the CDR3 is TGCGCCAGCAGCCTAGGTGCGAACACTGAAGCTTTCTTT. Translation: CASSLGANTEAFF.

Remarks on this clone: At one end the junction does not follow the germline gene, possibly because of a read error. The rearrangement uses TRBV19 and TRBJ2-1, with 13 bases fitting TRBD2. The germline CDR1 and CDR2 sequences are LNHDA and SQIVND (reference sequence). The CDR3 length is 13 residues. Written as DNA, the CDR3 is TGTGCCAGTAGTTTCGGGACTAGCGGGGCCCAGGTCTTC. Translated, it gives CASSFGTSGAQVF. Variable domain in full (rest from reference TRBV19 and TRBJ2-1): DGGITQSPKYLFRKEGQNVTLSCEQNLNHDAMYWYRQDPGQGLRLIYYSQIVNDFQKGDIAEGYSVSREKKESFPLTVTSAQKNPTAFYLCASSFGTSGAQVFGPGTRLTVL.

This clone was counted a few times. V is TRBV19 and J is TRBJ2-7; 8 bases fit TRBD2. Germline CDR1 reads LNHDA; CDR2 reads SQIVND (reference sequence). This CDR3 comprises 14 residues. J lost 2 bases, V lost 5 bases, and 5 bases had no gene match. As DNA, the CDR3 is TGTGCCAGTAGTCCACGCGGGGGGCCCTACGAGCAGTACTTC. This gives the protein CASSPRGGPYEQYF. Full variable domain (rest looked up from reference TRBV19 and TRBJ2-7): DGGITQSPKYLFRKEGQNVTLSCEQNLNHDAMYWYRQDPGQGLRLIYYSQIVNDFQKGDIAEGYSVSREKKESFPLTVTSAQKNPTAFYLCASSPRGGPYEQYFGPGTRLTVT.

The chain links TRBV5-5 to TRBJ1-4; D not certain. The CDR3 runs 15 residues. Deletions cut 4 bases from V and 14 bases from J, with 24 bases between. Germline V lookup: CDR1 SGHKS, CDR2 YYEKEE (reference sequence). This chain's CDR3 is CASSQEGKGAGKLFF. DNA of the CDR3: TGTGCCAGCAGCCAAGAAGGGAAGGGAGCGGGAAAGCTGTTTTTT.

The chain links TRBV9 to TRBJ2-1; 8 bases line up with TRBD2. With 0 bases clipped from V and 4 bases from J, the junction kept 3 bases outside the gene matches. CDR1 is SGDLS, CDR2 YYNGEE, per germline. The CDR3 extends over 15 amino acids. The CDR3, as DNA: TGTGCCAGCAGCGTAGAGGGACTAGTGTACAATGAGCAGTTCTTC. Amino acid sequence: CASSVEGLVYNEQFF.

This chain connects TRBV6-5 to TRBJ2-6; D may be TRBD1 (5 bases). Germline V lookup: CDR1 MNHEY, CDR2 SVGAGI. The CDR3 consists of 15 residues. The V end lost 6 bases, the J end lost 4 bases, and 13 bases lay between the germline ends. The CDR3 spells CASSPTGPGANVLTF. CDR3 coding DNA: TGTGCCAGCAGCCCCACAGGTCCCGGGGCCAACGTCCTGACTTTC.

V usage is TRBV29-1 and J usage is TRBJ1-5; D is possibly TRBD1 (5 bases). The CDR3 is made up of 13 amino acids. Germline CDR1 is SQVTM and CDR2 is ANQGSEA. The V end lost 4 bases, the J end lost 5 bases, and 12 bases lay between the germline ends. Written as DNA, the CDR3 is TGCAGCGTTGGGCCAGGGAATGATCAGCCCCAGCATTTT. This sequence encodes CSVGPGNDQPQHF.

This rearrangement joins TRBV30 to TRBJ2-2; weak D call: TRBD1 (6 bases). V lost 4 bases and J lost 0, with 9 bases in between. The CDR3 extends over 14 amino acids. CDR1 and CDR2 from the germline V gene are GTSNPN and SVGIG (reference sequence). The CDR3 coding sequence is TGTGCCTGGACCTGGGGGCCGAACACCGGGGAGCTGTTTTTT. This gives the protein CAWTWGPNTGELFF.

In this sample, this clone turned up a few times. The chain is built from TRBV9 and TRBJ2-6; D not certain. This CDR3 has 15 amino acids. Looked up from germline, CDR1 is SGDLS and CDR2 is YYNGEE. V shed 5 bases and J shed 0 bases, with 9 bases lying between them. The CDR3 DNA reads as TGTGCCAGCAGGGCAACAATCTCTGGGGCCAACGTCCTGACTTTC. Translating it yields CASRATISGANVLTF.

This clone was seen a few times. The V gene is TRBV19, the J gene TRBJ2-7; no clear D. V shed 5 bases and J shed 2 bases, with 13 bases lying between them. Germline V gene data show CDR1 as LNHDA and CDR2 as SQIVND (reference sequence). This CDR3 is built from 14 residues. The CDR3 reads CASSYQPGAYEQYF. The CDR3 region has the DNA TGTGCCAGTAGTTATCAGCCGGGTGCCTACGAGCAGTACTTC.

A few counts support this clone. This CDR3 reads CASSFRDRRDNEQFF. In DNA form, the CDR3 reads TGCGCCAGCAGCTTCCGGGACAGAAGAGACAATGAGCAGTTCTTC. This chain links TRBV5-1 with TRBJ2-1, with TRBD1 identical over 7 bases. The CDR3 runs to 15 residues. Per the germline V gene, CDR1 is SGHRS and CDR2 is YFSETQ. The V gene end was trimmed by 2 bases and the J gene end by 5 bases; junction bases not matched to a gene: 7.

There are a few counts of this clone. The V and J genes are TRBV6-5 and TRBJ1-2; no firm D call. V lost 7 bases and J lost 0, with 6 bases in between. The germline V gene encodes CDR1 MNHEY and CDR2 SVGAGI. This CDR3 spans 12 amino acids. The CDR3 protein is CASTTPNYGYTF. The CDR3 nucleotides read TGTGCCAGCACTACGCCTAACTATGGCTACACCTTC.

This clone was counted between two and nine times. The chain carries TRBV5-1 and TRBJ1-1; 7 bases match TRBD1. The CDR3 totals 16 residues. With 0 bases clipped from V and 0 bases from J, the junction kept 5 bases outside the gene matches. Germline values: CDR1 SGHRS, CDR2 YFSETQ. The CDR3 DNA reads TGCGCCAGCAGCTTGGCCTCGACAGGGATGAACACTGAAGCTTTCTTT. Protein product: CASSLASTGMNTEAFF.

V is TRBV5-1 and J is TRBJ2-5; 11 bases match TRBD2. This CDR3 is 13 amino acids long. V gave up 8 bases and J gave up 5 bases; unmatched junction bases: 5. Germline CDR1 SGHRS, CDR2 YFSETQ. CDR3 DNA: TGCGCCAGTGCGACTAGCGGGACGGAGACCCAGTACTTC. This encodes CASATSGTETQYF. Together with reference TRBV5-1 and TRBJ2-5, the CDR3 gives the full variable domain: KAGVTQTPRYLIKTRGQQVTLSCSPISGHRSVSWYQQTPGQGLQFLFEYFSETQRNKGNFPGRFSGRQFSNSRSEMNVSTLELGDSALYLCASATSGTETQYFGPGTRLLVL.

This clone was detected a few times. This chain links TRBV10-2 with TRBJ2-1; 8 bases map to TRBD2. V gave up 5 bases and J gave up 4 bases; unmatched junction bases: 4. Looked up from germline, CDR1 is WSHSY and CDR2 is SAAADI. The CDR3 has 14 amino acids. The CDR3 bases are TGCGCCAGCAGTATCAGCGGGGGTTACAATGAGCAGTTCTTC. It translates to CASSISGGYNEQFF.

The chain recombines TRBV2 with TRBJ1-2; no reliable D call. In germline, CDR1 is SNHLY, CDR2 FYNNEI. V was clipped by 7 bases and J by 2 bases, with 8 bases between them. The CDR3 length is 12 residues. CDR3 DNA: TGTGCCAGCACGGTAGAAAACTATGGCTACACCTTC. It is translated as CASTVENYGYTF.